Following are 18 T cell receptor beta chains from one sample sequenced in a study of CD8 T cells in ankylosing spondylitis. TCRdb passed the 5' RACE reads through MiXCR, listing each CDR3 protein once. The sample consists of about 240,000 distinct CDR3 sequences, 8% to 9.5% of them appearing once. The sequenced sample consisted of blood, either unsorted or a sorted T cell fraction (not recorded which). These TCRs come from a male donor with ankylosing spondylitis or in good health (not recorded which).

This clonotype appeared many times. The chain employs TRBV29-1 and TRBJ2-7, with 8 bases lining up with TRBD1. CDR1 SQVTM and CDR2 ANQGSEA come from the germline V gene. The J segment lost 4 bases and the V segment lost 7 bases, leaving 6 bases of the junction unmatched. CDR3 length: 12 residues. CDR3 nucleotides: TGCAGCGCTTCGGACAGGGAATACGAGCAGTACTTC. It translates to CSASDREYEQYF.

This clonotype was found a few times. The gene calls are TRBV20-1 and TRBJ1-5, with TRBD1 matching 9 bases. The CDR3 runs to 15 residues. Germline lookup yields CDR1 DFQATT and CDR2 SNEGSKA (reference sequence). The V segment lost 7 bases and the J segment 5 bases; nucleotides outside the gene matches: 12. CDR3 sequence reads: CSVGTGPFGDQPQHF. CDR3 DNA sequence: TGCAGTGTTGGGACAGGGCCTTTTGGCGATCAGCCCCAGCATTTT.

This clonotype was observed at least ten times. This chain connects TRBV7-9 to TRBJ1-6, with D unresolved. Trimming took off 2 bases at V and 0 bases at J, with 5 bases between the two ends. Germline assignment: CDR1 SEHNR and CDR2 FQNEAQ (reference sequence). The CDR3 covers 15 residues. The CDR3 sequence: CASSLYSSYNSPLHF. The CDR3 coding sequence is TGTGCCAGCAGCTTATACAGCTCCTATAATTCACCCCTCCACTTT. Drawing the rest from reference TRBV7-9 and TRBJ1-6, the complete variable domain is DTGVSQNPRHKITKRGQNVTFRCDPISEHNRLYWYRQTLGQGPEFLTYFQNEAQLEKSRLLSDRFSAERPKGSFSTLEIQRTEQGDSAMYLCASSLYSSYNSPLHFGNGTRLTVT.

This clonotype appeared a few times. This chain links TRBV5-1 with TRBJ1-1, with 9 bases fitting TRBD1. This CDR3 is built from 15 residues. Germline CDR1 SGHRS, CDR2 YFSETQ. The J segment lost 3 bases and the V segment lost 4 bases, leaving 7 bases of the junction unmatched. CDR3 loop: CASSALQGADTEAFF. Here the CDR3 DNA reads TGCGCCAGCAGCGCCCTACAGGGGGCTGACACTGAAGCTTTCTTT.

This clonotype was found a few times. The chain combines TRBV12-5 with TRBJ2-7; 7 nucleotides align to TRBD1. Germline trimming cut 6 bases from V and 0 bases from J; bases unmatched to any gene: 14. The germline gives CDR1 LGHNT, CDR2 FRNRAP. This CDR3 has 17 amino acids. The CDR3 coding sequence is TGTGCTAGTGGCCCGAACCCCGGGACAGCCGCCTCCTACGAGCAGTACTTC. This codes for CASGPNPGTAASYEQYF.

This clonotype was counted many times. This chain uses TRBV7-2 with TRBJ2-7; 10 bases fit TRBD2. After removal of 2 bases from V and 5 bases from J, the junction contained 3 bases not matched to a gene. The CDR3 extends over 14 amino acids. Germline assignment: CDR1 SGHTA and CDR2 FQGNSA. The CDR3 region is CASSLHGTSDEQYF. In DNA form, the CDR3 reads TGTGCCAGCAGCTTACACGGGACTAGCGACGAGCAGTACTTC. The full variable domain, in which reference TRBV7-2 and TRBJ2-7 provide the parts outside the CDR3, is GAGVSQSPSNKVTEKGKDVELRCDPISGHTALYWYRQSLGQGLEFLIYFQGNSAPDKSGLPSDRFSAERTGGSVSTLTIQRTQQEDSAVYLCASSLHGTSDEQYFGPGTRLTVT.

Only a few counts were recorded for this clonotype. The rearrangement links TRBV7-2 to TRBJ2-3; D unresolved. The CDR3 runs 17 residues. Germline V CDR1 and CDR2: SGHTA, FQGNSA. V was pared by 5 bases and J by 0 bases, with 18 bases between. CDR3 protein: CASSGRYWWSSTDTQYF. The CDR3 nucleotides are TGTGCCAGCAGCGGCAGATATTGGTGGAGTAGCACAGATACGCAGTATTTT.

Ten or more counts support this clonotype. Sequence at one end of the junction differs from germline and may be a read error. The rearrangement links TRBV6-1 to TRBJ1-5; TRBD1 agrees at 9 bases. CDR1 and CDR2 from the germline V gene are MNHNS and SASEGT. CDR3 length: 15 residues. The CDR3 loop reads CASSLGQGSSQPQHF. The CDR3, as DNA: TGTGCCAGCAGCCTTGGACAGGGGAGCAGTCAGCCCCAGCATTTT.

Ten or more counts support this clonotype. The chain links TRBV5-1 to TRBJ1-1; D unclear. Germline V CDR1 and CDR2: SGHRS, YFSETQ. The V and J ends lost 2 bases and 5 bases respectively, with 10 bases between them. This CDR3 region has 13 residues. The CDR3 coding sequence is TGCGCCAGCAGCTTTGCAGACAATACTGAAGCTTTCTTT. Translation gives CASSFADNTEAFF.

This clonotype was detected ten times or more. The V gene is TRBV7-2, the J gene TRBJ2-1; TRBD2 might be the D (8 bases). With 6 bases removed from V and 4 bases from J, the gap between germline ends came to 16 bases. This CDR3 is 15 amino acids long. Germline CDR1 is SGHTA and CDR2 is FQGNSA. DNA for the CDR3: TGTGCCAGCAGGAGGACTAGCAGGGGGTACAATGAGCAGTTCTTC. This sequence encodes CASRRTSRGYNEQFF.

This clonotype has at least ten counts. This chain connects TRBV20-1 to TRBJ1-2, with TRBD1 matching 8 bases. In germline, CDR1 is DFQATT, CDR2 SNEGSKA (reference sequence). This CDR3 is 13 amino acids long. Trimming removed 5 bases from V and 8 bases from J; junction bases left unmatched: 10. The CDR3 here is CSAFTSGGKGYTF. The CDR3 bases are TGCAGTGCTTTCACTTCAGGGGGCAAAGGCTACACCTTC.

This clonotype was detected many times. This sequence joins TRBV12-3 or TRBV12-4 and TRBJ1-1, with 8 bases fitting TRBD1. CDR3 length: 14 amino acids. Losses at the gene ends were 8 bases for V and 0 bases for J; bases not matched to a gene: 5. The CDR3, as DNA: TGTGCCAGCTCGACAGGGGCTATGAACACTGAAGCTTTCTTT. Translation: CASSTGAMNTEAFF.

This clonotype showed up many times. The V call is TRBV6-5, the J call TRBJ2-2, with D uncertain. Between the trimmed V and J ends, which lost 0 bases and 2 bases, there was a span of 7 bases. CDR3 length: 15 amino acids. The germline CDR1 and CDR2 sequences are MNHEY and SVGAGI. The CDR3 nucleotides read TGTGCCAGCAGTTACTCGAACGGTAACACCGGGGAGCTGTTTTTT. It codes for CASSYSNGNTGELFF.

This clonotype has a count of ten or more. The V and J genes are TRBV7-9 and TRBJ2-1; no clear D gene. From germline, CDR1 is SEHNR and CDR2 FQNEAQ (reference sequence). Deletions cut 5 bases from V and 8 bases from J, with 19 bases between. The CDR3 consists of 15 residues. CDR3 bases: TGTGCCAGCAGCAAGATCTCAGGTCGGCCGGATGAGCAGTTCTTC. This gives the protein CASSKISGRPDEQFF.

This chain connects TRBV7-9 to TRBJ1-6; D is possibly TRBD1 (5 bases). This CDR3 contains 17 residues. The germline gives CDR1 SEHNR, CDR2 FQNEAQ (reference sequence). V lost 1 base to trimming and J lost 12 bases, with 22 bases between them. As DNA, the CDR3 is TGTGCCAGCAGCTTAGGGGCCATCGGGGGAGGGTCGTTACCCCTCCACTTT. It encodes CASSLGAIGGGSLPLHF. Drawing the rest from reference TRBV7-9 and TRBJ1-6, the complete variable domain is DTGVSQNPRHKITKRGQNVTFRCDPISEHNRLYWYRQTLGQGPEFLTYFQNEAQLEKSRLLSDRFSAERPKGSFSTLEIQRTEQGDSAMYLCASSLGAIGGGSLPLHFGNGTRLTVT.

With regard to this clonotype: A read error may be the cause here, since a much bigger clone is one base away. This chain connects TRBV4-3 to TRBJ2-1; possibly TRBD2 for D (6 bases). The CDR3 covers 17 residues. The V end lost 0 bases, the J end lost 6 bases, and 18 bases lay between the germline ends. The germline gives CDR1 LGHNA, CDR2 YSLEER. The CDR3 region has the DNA TGCGCCAGCAGCCAAGATAAATGGGCGGGAAGTGTCAATGAGCAGTTCTTC. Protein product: CASSQDKWAGSVNEQFF.

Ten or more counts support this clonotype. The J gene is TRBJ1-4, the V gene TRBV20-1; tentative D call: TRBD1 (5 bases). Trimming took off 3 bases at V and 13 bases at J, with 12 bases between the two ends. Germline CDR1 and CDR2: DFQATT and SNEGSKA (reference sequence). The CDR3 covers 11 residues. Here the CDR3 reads CSASGARGLFF. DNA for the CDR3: TGCAGTGCTAGCGGGGCCCGGGGACTGTTTTTT.

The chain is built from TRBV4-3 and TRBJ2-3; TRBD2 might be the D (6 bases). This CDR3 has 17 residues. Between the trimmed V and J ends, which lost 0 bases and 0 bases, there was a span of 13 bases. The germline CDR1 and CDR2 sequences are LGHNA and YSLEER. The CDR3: CASSQEPGLDSTDTQYF. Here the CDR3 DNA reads TGCGCCAGCAGCCAAGAACCGGGACTGGACAGCACAGATACGCAGTATTTT.